One and the same sample provided the 29 T cell receptor beta chains below, sequenced in a study of control samples from healthy donors and cancer patients. The table came from immunoSEQ multiplex PCR; TCRdb's copy has only in-frame clones and leaves some out. The sample lists 90,000 to 150,000 clones; roughly 92% were seen once. Material for sequencing was blood. These receptors all stem from a woman aged 18-30 years in good health.

The chain couples TRBV6-2 or TRBV6-3 to TRBJ1-2; D gene uncertain. This CDR3 comprises 13 residues. Germline-derived CDR1 and CDR2 are MNHEY and SVGEGT. The V end was cut by 0 bases, the J end by 2 bases, with 4 bases between. The CDR3 nucleotides are TGTGCCAGCAGTTACTCAGAAAACTATGGCTACACCTTC. The encoded protein is CASSYSENYGYTF.

This CDR3 reads CASSPGRVNQPQHF. In DNA, the CDR3 is TGTGCCAGTAGTCCCGGCAGGGTTAATCAGCCCCAGCATTTT. V is TRBV19 and J is TRBJ1-5; D is perhaps TRBD1 (5 bases). Per the germline V gene, CDR1 is LNHDA and CDR2 is SQIVND (reference sequence). The CDR3 consists of 14 residues. The V end lost 5 bases, the J end lost 4 bases, and 12 bases lay between the germline ends.

This clone is a singleton in its sample. This chain joins TRBV5-4 and TRBJ1-4; 12 positions match TRBD1. This CDR3 has 17 residues. Germline V gives CDR1 SGHNT, CDR2 YYREEE (reference sequence). The junction had 6 bases not matched to a gene; V was cut back by 2 bases and J by 4 bases. The CDR3 sequence: CASSLKGQGAGNEKLFF. The CDR3 region has the DNA TGTGCCAGCAGCTTAAAGGGACAGGGGGCCGGTAATGAAAAACTGTTTTTT.

The gene calls are TRBV4-3 and TRBJ2-7, with D possibly matching TRBD1 (6 bases). The CDR3 loop spans 14 amino acids. V was shortened by 1 base and J by 2 bases, with 9 bases between the two germline ends. Germline V gene sequence: CDR1 LGHNA, CDR2 YSLEER. The CDR3 sequence is CASSQGRGAYEQYF. Here the CDR3 DNA reads TGCGCCAGCAGCCAAGGCAGGGGTGCCTACGAGCAGTACTTC.

This rearrangement joins TRBV5-6 to TRBJ1-2; 8 bases map to TRBD1. Germline trimming cut 2 bases from V and 6 bases from J; bases unmatched to any gene: 3. From germline, CDR1 is SGHDT and CDR2 YYEEEE. The CDR3 sequence is 13 residues long. The CDR3, as DNA: TGTGCCAGCAGCTTTACAGGGGGGGATGGCTACACCTTC. This encodes CASSFTGGDGYTF.

This clone was detected once. The V gene is TRBV28, the J gene TRBJ2-1, with no clear D. Between the trimmed V and J ends, which lost 6 bases and 7 bases, there was a span of 10 bases. The CDR3 loop spans 12 amino acids. CDR1 and CDR2 from the germline V gene are MDHEN and SYDVKM. CDR3: CASSLARNEQFF. The CDR3 DNA reads TGTGCCAGCAGCCTGGCTAGAAATGAGCAGTTCTTC. The full variable domain, with the rest looked up from reference TRBV28 and TRBJ2-1, is DVKVTQSSRYLVKRTGEKVFLECVQDMDHENMFWYRQDPGLGLRLIYFSYDVKMKEKGDIPEGYSVSREKKERFSLILESASTNQTSMYLCASSLARNEQFFGPGTRLTVL.

DNA of the CDR3: TGTGCCAGCAGTTTGGACAGGGCGGCCTACGAGCAGTACTTC. It translates to CASSLDRAAYEQYF. The rearrangement joins TRBV27 to TRBJ2-7, with 8 bases matching TRBD1. Germline values: CDR1 MNHEY, CDR2 SMNVEV (reference sequence). Trimming cost V 3 bases and J 2 bases; bases outside gene matches: 3. The CDR3 is 14 residues long.

The chain carries TRBV3-1 (or the pseudogene TRBV3-2) and TRBJ2-1; 9 bases agree with TRBD2. Unmatched junction bases numbered 9, after V lost 0 bases and J lost 9 bases. The CDR3 has 16 amino acids. Germline V gene sequence: CDR1 LGHDT, CDR2 YNNKEL (reference sequence). CDR3 in amino acids: CASSQDMGLAGIEQFF. The CDR3 region has the DNA TGTGCCAGCAGCCAAGACATGGGACTAGCCGGAATTGAGCAGTTCTTC.

The V call is TRBV2, the J call TRBJ2-6; D unresolved. The germline V gene encodes CDR1 SNHLY and CDR2 FYNNEI. The V and J ends lost 4 bases and 4 bases respectively, with 11 bases between them. The CDR3 has 15 residues. Here the CDR3 DNA reads TGTGCCAGCAGTGTTGAAGGAACCGGGGCCAACGTCCTGACTTTC. It translates to CASSVEGTGANVLTF.

The J gene is TRBJ1-2, the V gene TRBV18; D uncertain. V dropped 6 bases and J dropped 1 base, with 9 bases sitting between them. Germline values: CDR1 KGHSH, CDR2 LQKENI. This CDR3 has 13 amino acids. Written as DNA, the CDR3 is TGTGCCAGCTCCGATTACATTAACTATGGCTACACCTTC. Translated, it gives CASSDYINYGYTF.

The chain uses TRBV5-1 and TRBJ2-3; D is perhaps TRBD1 (5 bases). The germline V gene encodes CDR1 SGHRS and CDR2 YFSETQ. V lost 0 bases and J 1 base, leaving 9 bases between the germline ends. The CDR3 has 15 amino acids. In nucleotides, the CDR3 is TGCGCCAGCAGCTTGGAGGGGCGAGGCACAGATACGCAGTATTTT. As protein: CASSLEGRGTDTQYF.

The chain carries TRBV5-6 and TRBJ1-2; D unclear. There are 15 residues in the CDR3. Looked up from germline, CDR1 is SGHDT and CDR2 is YYEEEE. The germline V and J ends were trimmed by 0 bases and 4 bases, with 13 bases remaining between them. The CDR3 protein is CASSLVLGSAYGYTF. The DNA of the CDR3 is TGTGCCAGCAGCTTGGTTCTCGGGTCGGCCTATGGCTACACCTTC. Based on the CDR3 plus reference TRBV5-6 and TRBJ1-2, the full variable domain is DAGVTQSPTHLIKTRGQQVTLRCSPKSGHDTVSWYQQALGQGPQFIFQYYEEEERQRGNFPDRFSGHQFPNYSSELNVNALLLGDSALYLCASSLVLGSAYGYTFGSGTRLTVV.

The chain recombines TRBV18 with TRBJ1-5, with 9 bases that match TRBD1. The CDR3 length is 15 residues. Germline V gives CDR1 KGHSH, CDR2 LQKENI. Unmatched junction bases numbered 4, after V lost 2 bases and J lost 5 bases. In nucleotides, the CDR3 is TGTGCCAGCTCACCAAGGACAGGGGATGATCAGCCCCAGCATTTT. Translation: CASSPRTGDDQPQHF. Full variable domain (outside the CDR3, taken from reference TRBV18 and TRBJ1-5): NAGVMQNPRHLVRRRGQEARLRCSPMKGHSHVYWYRQLPEEGLKFMVYLQKENIIDESGMPKERFSAEFPKEGPSILRIQQVVRGDSAAYFCASSPRTGDDQPQHFGDGTRLSIL.

This sequence joins TRBV10-2 and TRBJ2-7; TRBD2 is a possible D gene (5 bases). Germline lookup yields CDR1 WSHSY and CDR2 SAAADI. This CDR3 contains 15 residues. V was pared by 5 bases and J by 3 bases, with 17 bases between. CDR3 bases: TGCGCCAGCAGTCGGGTTATTGGAGGCTACTACGAGCAGTACTTC. It translates to CASSRVIGGYYEQYF.

V and J are TRBV29-1 and TRBJ1-1, with a weak D call TRBD1 (5 bases). Trimming removed 7 bases at V and 3 bases at J, with 18 bases between. This CDR3 is 14 amino acids long. CDR1 is SQVTM, CDR2 ANQGSEA, per germline. CDR3: CSARINRRDTEAFF. CDR3 in DNA: TGCAGCGCGCGTATAAACAGGAGGGACACTGAAGCTTTCTTT. Based on the CDR3 plus reference TRBV29-1 and TRBJ1-1, the full variable domain is SAVISQKPSRDICQRGTSLTIQCQVDSQVTMMFWYRQQPGQSLTLIATANQGSEATYESGFVIDKFPISRPNLTFSTLTVSNMSPEDSSIYLCSARINRRDTEAFFGQGTRLTVV.

V is TRBV6-5 and J is TRBJ2-5; D remains unclear. Trimming took 4 bases from V and 6 from J, leaving 6 bases between them. The V gene's germline CDR1 is MNHEY and CDR2 SVGAGI. CDR3 length: 11 amino acids. The DNA for the CDR3 is TGTGCCAGCAGTTCCCACCAGACCCAGTACTTC. Protein sequence: CASSSHQTQYF.

The rearrangement joins TRBV2 to TRBJ1-1; the D gene is possibly TRBD1 (6 bases). The CDR3 runs 14 residues. V was shortened by 6 bases and J by 3 bases, with 14 bases between the two germline ends. The germline V gene encodes CDR1 SNHLY and CDR2 FYNNEI. The CDR3 sequence: CASRAGGADTEAFF. In DNA, the CDR3 is TGTGCCAGCAGGGCGGGGGGGGCTGACACTGAAGCTTTCTTT. The full variable domain, in which reference TRBV2 and TRBJ1-1 provide the parts outside the CDR3, is EPEVTQTPSHQVTQMGQEVILRCVPISNHLYFYWYRQILGQKVEFLVSFYNNEISEKSEIFDDQFSVERPDGSNFTLKIRSTKLEDSAMYFCASRAGGADTEAFFGQGTRLTVV.

V and J are TRBV12-5 and TRBJ2-7; 9 bases match TRBD1. From germline, CDR1 is LGHNT and CDR2 FRNRAP. There are 14 residues in the CDR3. V was clipped by 5 bases and J by 1 base; unmatched bases: 3. Here the CDR3 reads CASGDRGASYEQYF. The CDR3 DNA reads as TGTGCTAGTGGTGACAGGGGGGCGTCCTACGAGCAGTACTTC.

The chain employs TRBV6-5 and TRBJ2-2; 7 positions agree with TRBD1. Germline V gene sequence: CDR1 MNHEY, CDR2 SVGAGI. The CDR3 has 14 amino acids. With 6 bases clipped from V and 4 bases from J, the junction kept 5 bases outside the gene matches. DNA of the CDR3: TGTGCCAGCAGGAGGGGGCTGAGCACCGGGGAGCTGTTTTTT. This sequence encodes CASRRGLSTGELFF.

The chain combines TRBV7-2 with TRBJ2-4; 8 bases fit TRBD2. V shed 4 bases, J shed 9 bases, and the junction held 8 bases outside the gene matches. The germline CDR1 and CDR2 sequences are SGHTA and FQGNSA. The CDR3 length is 14 residues. CDR3 residues: CASSSSPGTSIQYF. CDR3 DNA sequence: TGTGCCAGCAGCTCCTCCCCCGGGACTAGCATTCAGTACTTC.

V and J are TRBV7-3 and TRBJ2-3, with D perhaps assigned TRBD1 or TRBD2 (5 bases each). The CDR3 covers 16 residues. The V and J ends lost 5 bases and 3 bases respectively, with 18 bases between them. Germline V gives CDR1 SGHTA, CDR2 FQGTGA. This chain's CDR3 is CASSRWGYGPTDTQYF. DNA for the CDR3: TGTGCCAGCAGCCGTTGGGGGTATGGTCCAACAGATACGCAGTATTTT.

V and J are TRBV28 and TRBJ2-7; D gene uncertain. This CDR3 has 14 residues. CDR1 and CDR2 (germline): MDHEN, SYDVKM. V was pared by 7 bases and J by 1 base, with 14 bases between. As DNA, the CDR3 is TGTGCCAGCACCACCGTTGGGGTTTCCTACGAGCAGTACTTC. As protein: CASTTVGVSYEQYF.

The chain joins TRBV30 to TRBJ2-3; TRBD2 might be the D (5 bases). The V and J ends lost 0 bases and 2 bases respectively, with 12 bases between them. CDR1 and CDR2 (germline): GTSNPN, SVGIG (reference sequence). This CDR3 region has 15 residues. The CDR3 sequence is CAWSVGSGATDTQYF. CDR3 nucleotide sequence: TGTGCCTGGAGTGTAGGGAGCGGTGCCACAGATACGCAGTATTTT.

This clone showed up just a few times. The V call is TRBV30, the J call TRBJ1-6; D is ambiguous. Trimming stripped 0 bases from V and 9 bases from J, with 9 bases between. CDR1 is GTSNPN and CDR2 is SVGIG in the germline V gene (reference sequence). The CDR3 spans 13 residues. The CDR3 nucleotides read TGTGCCTGGAGTGTATCAATGACTTCACCCCTCCACTTT. It specifies CAWSVSMTSPLHF.

The V and J genes are TRBV4-3 and TRBJ1-5; D might be TRBD1 (5 bases). The germline V gene has CDR1 LGHNA and CDR2 YSLEER. V lost 0 bases, J lost 1 base, and 16 bases lay in between. The CDR3 spans 18 residues. For the CDR3, the DNA is TGCGCCAGCAGCCAAGATTTGTCCCTGGGGGGGAGCAATCAGCCCCAGCATTTT. It codes for CASSQDLSLGGSNQPQHF.

The chain links TRBV21-1 to TRBJ2-3; no DNA check was done on the table's D call, TRBD2. TRBV21-1 is termed a pseudogene. This CDR3 is built from 16 residues. The CDR3 sequence: CASNLGGVPSTDTQYF. In DNA form, the CDR3 reads TGTGCCAGCAACCTTGGGGGGGTGCCTAGCACAGATACGCAGTATTTT.

This chain uses TRBV10-3 with TRBJ2-7; possibly TRBD2 for D (5 bases). There are 14 residues in the CDR3. The V and J ends lost 2 bases and 1 base respectively, with 9 bases between them. Germline V CDR1 and CDR2: ENHRY, SYGVKD. CDR3 sequence (DNA): TGTGCCATCAGTGAGGCCGGGGATTCCTACGAGCAGTACTTC. Its translation: CAISEAGDSYEQYF.

The V gene is TRBV7-9, the J gene TRBJ2-5; 9 nucleotides match TRBD1. CDR3 size: 16 residues. V lost 0 bases to trimming and J lost 3 bases; unmatched junction nucleotides: 5. Germline-derived CDR1 and CDR2 are SEHNR and FQNEAQ (reference sequence). The CDR3 DNA reads as TGTGCCAGCAGCTTAGCTGGGACAGGGCTTAAAGAGACCCAGTACTTC. It specifies CASSLAGTGLKETQYF.

V usage is TRBV6-2 or TRBV6-3 and J usage is TRBJ2-5; 9 bases are shared with TRBD2. Germline CDR1 reads MNHEY; CDR2 reads SVGEGT. This CDR3 is built from 16 residues. V lost 2 bases to trimming and J lost 1 base; unmatched junction nucleotides: 5. The CDR3, as DNA: TGTGCCAGCAGTTACGGGTCTAGCGGGGCCCAAGAGACCCAGTACTTC. Amino acids: CASSYGSSGAQETQYF.